This TCR beta chain was profiled in a study of blood T cell repertoires in COVID-19. The table came from immunoSEQ multiplex PCR; TCRdb's copy has only in-frame clones and leaves some out. This table has 130,000 or so clones, over 75% appearing once. In the case of this clone: In the same sample, other DNA sequences code for this CDR3.

Germline V gene data show CDR1 as SGHRS and CDR2 as YFSETQ. V was cut by 0 bases and J by 7 bases, with 10 bases left in between. This CDR3 has 14 amino acids. This chain links TRBV5-1 with TRBJ1-4; D may be TRBD1 (5 bases). Sequencing was carried out using peripheral blood. This receptor was obtained from a man in his fifties with acute or convalescent COVID-19. The CDR3 region is CASSLGQGGEKLFF. The CDR3 nucleotides are TGCGCCAGCAGCTTGGGGCAGGGCGGTGAAAAACTGTTTTTT.